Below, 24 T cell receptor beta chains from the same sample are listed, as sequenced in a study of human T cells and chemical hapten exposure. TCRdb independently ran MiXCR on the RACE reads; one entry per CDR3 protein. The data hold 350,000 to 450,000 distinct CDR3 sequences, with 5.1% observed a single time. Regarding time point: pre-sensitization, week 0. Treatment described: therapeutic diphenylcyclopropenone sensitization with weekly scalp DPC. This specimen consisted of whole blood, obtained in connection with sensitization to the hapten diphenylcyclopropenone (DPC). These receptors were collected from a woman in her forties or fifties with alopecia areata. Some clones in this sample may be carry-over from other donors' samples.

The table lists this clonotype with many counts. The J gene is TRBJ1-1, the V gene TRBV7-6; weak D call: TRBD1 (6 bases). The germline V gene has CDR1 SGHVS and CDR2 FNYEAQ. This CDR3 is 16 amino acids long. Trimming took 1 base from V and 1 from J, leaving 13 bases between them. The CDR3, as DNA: TGTGCCAGCAGCTTAGGGACAGCCGGCGAGAACACTGAAGCTTTCTTT. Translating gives CASSLGTAGENTEAFF.

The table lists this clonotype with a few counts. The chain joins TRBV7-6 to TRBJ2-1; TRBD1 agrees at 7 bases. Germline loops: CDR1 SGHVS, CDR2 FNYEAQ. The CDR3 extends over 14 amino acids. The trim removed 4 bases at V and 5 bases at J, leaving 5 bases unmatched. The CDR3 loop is CASSYGQAHNEQFF. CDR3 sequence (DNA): TGTGCCAGCAGCTACGGACAGGCCCACAATGAGCAGTTCTTC. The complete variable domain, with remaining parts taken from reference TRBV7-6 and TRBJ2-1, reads GAGVSQSPRYKVTKRGQDVALRCDPISGHVSLYWYRQALGQGPEFLTYFNYEAQQDKSGLPNDRFSAERPEGSISTLTIQRTEQRDSAMYRCASSYGQAHNEQFFGPGTRLTVL.

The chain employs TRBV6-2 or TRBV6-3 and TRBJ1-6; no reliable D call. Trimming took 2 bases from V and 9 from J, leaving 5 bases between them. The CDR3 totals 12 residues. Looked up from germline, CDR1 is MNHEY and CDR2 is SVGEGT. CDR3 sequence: CASSYQGSPLHF. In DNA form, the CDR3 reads TGTGCCAGCAGTTACCAAGGTTCACCCCTCCACTTT.

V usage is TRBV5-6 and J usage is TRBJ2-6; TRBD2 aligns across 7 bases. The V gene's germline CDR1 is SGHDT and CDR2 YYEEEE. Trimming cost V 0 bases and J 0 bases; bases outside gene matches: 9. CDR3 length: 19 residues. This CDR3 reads CASSLDPLVAGSGANVLTF. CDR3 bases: TGTGCCAGCAGCTTGGACCCCCTGGTAGCGGGCTCTGGGGCCAACGTCCTGACTTTC.

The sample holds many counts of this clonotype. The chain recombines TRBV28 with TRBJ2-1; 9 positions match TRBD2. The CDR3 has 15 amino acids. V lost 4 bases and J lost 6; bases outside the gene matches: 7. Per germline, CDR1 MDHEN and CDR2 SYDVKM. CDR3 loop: CASSSPSGRSNEQFF. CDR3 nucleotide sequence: TGTGCCAGCAGTTCCCCGAGCGGGAGGTCCAATGAGCAGTTCTTC.

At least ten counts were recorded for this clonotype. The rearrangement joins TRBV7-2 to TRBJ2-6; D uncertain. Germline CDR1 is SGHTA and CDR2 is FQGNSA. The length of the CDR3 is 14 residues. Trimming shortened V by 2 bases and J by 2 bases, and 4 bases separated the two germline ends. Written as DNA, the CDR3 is TGTGCCAGCAGCTTAATGGCTGGGGCCAACGTCCTGACTTTC. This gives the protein CASSLMAGANVLTF. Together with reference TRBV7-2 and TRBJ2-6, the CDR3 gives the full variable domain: GAGVSQSPSNKVTEKGKDVELRCDPISGHTALYWYRQSLGQGLEFLIYFQGNSAPDKSGLPSDRFSAERTGGSVSTLTIQRTQQEDSAVYLCASSLMAGANVLTFGAGSRLTVL.

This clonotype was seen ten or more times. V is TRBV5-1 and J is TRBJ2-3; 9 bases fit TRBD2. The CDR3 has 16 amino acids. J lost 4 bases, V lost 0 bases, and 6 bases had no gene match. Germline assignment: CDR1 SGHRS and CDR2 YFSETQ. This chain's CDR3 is CASSLAPSGIPDTQYF. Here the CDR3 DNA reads TGCGCCAGCAGCTTGGCCCCTAGCGGGATCCCAGATACGCAGTATTTT.

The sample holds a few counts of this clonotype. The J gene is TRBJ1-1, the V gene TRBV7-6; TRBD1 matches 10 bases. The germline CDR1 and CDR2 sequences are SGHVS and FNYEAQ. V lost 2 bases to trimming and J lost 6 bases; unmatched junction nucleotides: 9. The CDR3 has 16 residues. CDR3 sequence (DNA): TGTGCCAGCAGCTTATTTCCTGGGACAGGGGTTGCTGAAGCTTTCTTT. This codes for CASSLFPGTGVAEAFF.

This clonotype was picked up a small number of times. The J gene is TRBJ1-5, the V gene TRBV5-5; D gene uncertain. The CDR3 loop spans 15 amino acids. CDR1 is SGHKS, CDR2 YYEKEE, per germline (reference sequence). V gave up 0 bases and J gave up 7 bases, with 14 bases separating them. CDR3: CASSLAPYALQPQHF. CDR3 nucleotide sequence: TGTGCCAGCAGCTTGGCCCCCTACGCTCTCCAGCCCCAGCATTTT. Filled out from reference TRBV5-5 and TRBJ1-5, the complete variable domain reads DAGVTQSPTHLIKTRGQQVTLRCSPISGHKSVSWYQQVLGQGPQFIFQYYEKEERGRGNFPDRFSARQFPNYSSELNVNALLLGDSALYLCASSLAPYALQPQHFGDGTRLSIL.

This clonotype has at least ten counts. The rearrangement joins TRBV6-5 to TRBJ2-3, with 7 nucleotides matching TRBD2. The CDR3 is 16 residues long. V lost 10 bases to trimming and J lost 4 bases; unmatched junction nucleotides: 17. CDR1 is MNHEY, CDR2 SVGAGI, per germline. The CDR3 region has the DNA TGTGCCACGGCTGTAGTAGCGGGCGGGTTGGCAGATACGCAGTATTTT. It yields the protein CATAVVAGGLADTQYF.

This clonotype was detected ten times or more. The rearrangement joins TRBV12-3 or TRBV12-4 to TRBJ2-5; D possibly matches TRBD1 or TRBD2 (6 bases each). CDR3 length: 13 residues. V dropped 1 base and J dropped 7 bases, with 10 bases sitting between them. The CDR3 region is CASSLGGAGTQYF. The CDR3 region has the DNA TGTGCCAGCAGTTTAGGGGGGGCAGGGACCCAGTACTTC.

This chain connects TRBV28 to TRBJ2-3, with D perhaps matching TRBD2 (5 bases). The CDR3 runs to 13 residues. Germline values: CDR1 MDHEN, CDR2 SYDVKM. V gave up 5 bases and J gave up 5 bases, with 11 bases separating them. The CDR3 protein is CASSGLAGDTQYF. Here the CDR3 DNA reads TGTGCCAGCAGTGGGCTAGCAGGAGATACGCAGTATTTT. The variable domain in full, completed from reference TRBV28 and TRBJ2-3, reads DVKVTQSSRYLVKRTGEKVFLECVQDMDHENMFWYRQDPGLGLRLIYFSYDVKMKEKGDIPEGYSVSREKKERFSLILESASTNQTSMYLCASSGLAGDTQYFGPGTRLTVL.

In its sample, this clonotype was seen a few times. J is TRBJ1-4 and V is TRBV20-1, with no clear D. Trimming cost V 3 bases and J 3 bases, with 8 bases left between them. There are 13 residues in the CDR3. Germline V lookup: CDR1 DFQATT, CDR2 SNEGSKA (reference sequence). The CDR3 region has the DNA TGCAGTGCTAGGCACGGGTCTAATGAAAAACTGTTTTTT. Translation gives CSARHGSNEKLFF.

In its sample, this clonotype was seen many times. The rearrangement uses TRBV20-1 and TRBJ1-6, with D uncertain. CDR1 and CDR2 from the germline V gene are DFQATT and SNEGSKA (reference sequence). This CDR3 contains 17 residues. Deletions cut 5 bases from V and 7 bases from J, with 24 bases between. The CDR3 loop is CSAHGGGAGLGNSPLHF. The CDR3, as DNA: TGCAGTGCTCACGGCGGAGGCGCGGGGTTAGGGAATTCACCCCTCCACTTT.

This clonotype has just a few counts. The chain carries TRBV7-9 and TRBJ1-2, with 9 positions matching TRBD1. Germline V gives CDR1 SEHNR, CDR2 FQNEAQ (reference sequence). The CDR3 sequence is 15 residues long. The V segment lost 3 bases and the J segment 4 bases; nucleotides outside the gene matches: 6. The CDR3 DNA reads TGTGCCAGCAGCTTGACAGGGGGAGAGGGCTATGGCTACACCTTC. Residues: CASSLTGGEGYGYTF.

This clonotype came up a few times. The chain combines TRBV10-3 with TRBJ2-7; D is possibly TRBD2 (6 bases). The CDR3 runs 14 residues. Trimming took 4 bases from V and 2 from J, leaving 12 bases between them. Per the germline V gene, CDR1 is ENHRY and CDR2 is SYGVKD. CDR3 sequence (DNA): TGTGCCATCAGTGGTTCTAGCGCAACCTACGAGCAGTACTTC. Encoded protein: CAISGSSATYEQYF.

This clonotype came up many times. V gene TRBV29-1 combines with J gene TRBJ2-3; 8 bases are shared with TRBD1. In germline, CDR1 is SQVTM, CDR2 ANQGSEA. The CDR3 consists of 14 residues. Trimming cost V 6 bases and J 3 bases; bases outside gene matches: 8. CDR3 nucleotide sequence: TGCAGCGTCAAGGACAGGGTGGGGACAGATACGCAGTATTTT. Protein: CSVKDRVGTDTQYF.

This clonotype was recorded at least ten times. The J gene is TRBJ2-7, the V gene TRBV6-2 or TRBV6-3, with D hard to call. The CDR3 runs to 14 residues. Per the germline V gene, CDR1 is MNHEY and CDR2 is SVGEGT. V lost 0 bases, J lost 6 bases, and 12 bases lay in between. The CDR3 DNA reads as TGTGCCAGCAGTTACTCCAGTTTAATAGGCGAGCAGTACTTC. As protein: CASSYSSLIGEQYF.

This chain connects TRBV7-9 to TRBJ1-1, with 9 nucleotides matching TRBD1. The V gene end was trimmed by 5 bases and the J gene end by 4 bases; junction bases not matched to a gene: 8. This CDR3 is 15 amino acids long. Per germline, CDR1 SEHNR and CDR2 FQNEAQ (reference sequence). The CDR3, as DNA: TGTGCCAGCAGCCATCGGGACAGGGCTCCCACTGAAGCTTTCTTT. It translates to CASSHRDRAPTEAFF.

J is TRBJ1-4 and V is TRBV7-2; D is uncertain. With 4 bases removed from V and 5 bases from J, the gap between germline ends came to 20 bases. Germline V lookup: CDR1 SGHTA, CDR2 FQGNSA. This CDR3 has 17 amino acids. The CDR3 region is CASSSGVGSRLNEKLFF. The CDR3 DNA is TGTGCCAGCAGCTCCGGGGTAGGGTCGCGACTAAATGAAAAACTGTTTTTT. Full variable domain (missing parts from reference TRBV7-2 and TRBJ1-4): GAGVSQSPSNKVTEKGKDVELRCDPISGHTALYWYRQSLGQGLEFLIYFQGNSAPDKSGLPSDRFSAERTGGSVSTLTIQRTQQEDSAVYLCASSSGVGSRLNEKLFFGSGTQLSVL.

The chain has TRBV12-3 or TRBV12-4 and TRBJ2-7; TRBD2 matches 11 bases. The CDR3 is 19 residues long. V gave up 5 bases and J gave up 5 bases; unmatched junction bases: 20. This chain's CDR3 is CASSGLTGGTSGRSNEQYF. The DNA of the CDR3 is TGTGCCAGCAGTGGGTTGACAGGGGGAACTAGCGGGAGAAGCAACGAGCAGTACTTC.

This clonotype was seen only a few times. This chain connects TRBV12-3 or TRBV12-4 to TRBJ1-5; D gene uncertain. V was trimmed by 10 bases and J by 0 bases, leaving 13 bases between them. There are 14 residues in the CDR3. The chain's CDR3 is CATSIAHSNQPQHF. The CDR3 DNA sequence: TGTGCCACCTCAATCGCCCATAGCAATCAGCCCCAGCATTTT.

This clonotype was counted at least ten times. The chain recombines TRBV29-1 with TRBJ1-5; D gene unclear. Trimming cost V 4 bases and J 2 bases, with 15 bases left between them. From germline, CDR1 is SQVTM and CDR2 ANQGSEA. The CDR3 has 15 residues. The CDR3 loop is CSVVIGLTGNQPQHF. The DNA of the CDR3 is TGCAGCGTTGTGATCGGGTTAACTGGCAATCAGCCCCAGCATTTT.

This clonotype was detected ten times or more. In DNA form, the CDR3 reads TGCAGCCGGGACAGCATGAACACTGAAGCTTTCTTT. Translating gives CSRDSMNTEAFF. This rearrangement joins TRBV29-1 to TRBJ1-1; 7 bases agree with TRBD1. The V gene's germline CDR1 is SQVTM and CDR2 ANQGSEA. The CDR3 has 12 amino acids. Germline trimming cut 8 bases from V and 0 bases from J; bases unmatched to any gene: 3.